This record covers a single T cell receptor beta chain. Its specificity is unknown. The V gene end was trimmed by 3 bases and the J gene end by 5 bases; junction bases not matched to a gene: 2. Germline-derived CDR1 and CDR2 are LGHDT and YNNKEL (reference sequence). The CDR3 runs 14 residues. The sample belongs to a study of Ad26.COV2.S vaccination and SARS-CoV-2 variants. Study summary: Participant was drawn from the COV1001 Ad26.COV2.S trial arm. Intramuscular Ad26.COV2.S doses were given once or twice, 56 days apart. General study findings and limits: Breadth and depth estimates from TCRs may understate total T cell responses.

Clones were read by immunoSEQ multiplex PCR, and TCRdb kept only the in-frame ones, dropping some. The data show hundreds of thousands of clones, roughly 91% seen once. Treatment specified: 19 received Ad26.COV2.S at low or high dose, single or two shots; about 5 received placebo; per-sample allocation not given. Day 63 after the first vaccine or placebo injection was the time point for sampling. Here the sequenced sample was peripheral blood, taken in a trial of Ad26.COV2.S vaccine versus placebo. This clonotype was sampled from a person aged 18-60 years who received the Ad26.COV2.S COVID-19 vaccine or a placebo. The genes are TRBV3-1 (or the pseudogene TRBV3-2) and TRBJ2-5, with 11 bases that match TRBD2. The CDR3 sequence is CASSHSGGAETQYF. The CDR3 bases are TGTGCCAGCAGCCATAGCGGGGGGGCGGAGACCCAGTACTTC.